Listed below are T cell receptor beta chains from one sample, sequenced in a study of blood T cell repertoires in COVID-19. The data were produced by immunoSEQ multiplex PCR, yet TCRdb's version contains in-frame clones alone and is incomplete. The data contain roughly 160,000 clones, 83% of them singletons. The material sequenced was peripheral blood. The receptors here all came from a woman in her sixties or seventies who had recovered from COVID-19. Both conserved end residues are part of each CDR3. The D gene is left open where the match is weak. Rows give clone size only sometimes, using once, few, many, or a class for an expanded clone.

TRBD2	TRBV27	-	TRBJ2-7	CASSSTWLAGPREQYF	TGTGCCAGCAGTTCTACTTGGCTAGCGGGCCCCCGGGAGCAGTACTTC
-	TRBV12-3/TRBV12-4	-	TRBJ1-1	CASSFDTEAFF	TGTGCCAGCAGTTTCGACACTGAAGCTTTCTTT
TRBD1	TRBV19	-	TRBJ1-4	CASSRTGEGEKLFF	TGTGCCAGTAGCCGGACAGGGGAGGGTGAAAAACTGTTTTTT
TRBD1	TRBV4-2	-	TRBJ1-1	CASSQGQMNTEAFF	TGTGCCAGCAGCCAGGGACAGATGAACACTGAAGCTTTCTTT
TRBD2	TRBV7-2	-	TRBJ2-3	CASSLWGLAGGADTQYF	TGTGCCAGCAGCCTGTGGGGATTAGCGGGGGGTGCAGATACGCAGTATTTT
-	TRBV19	-	TRBJ2-1	CASSRDSRAYNEQFF	TGTGCCAGTAGTAGGGACTCCCGGGCCTACAATGAGCAGTTCTTC
-	TRBV7-3	-	TRBJ2-3	CASSYGRGSTDTQYF	TGTGCCAGCAGCTACGGTCGGGGTAGCACAGATACGCAGTATTTT
-	TRBV18	-	TRBJ1-1	CASSPGPPSEAFF	TGTGCCAGCTCACCAGGGCCCCCCTCTGAAGCTTTCTTT
-	TRBV28	-	TRBJ2-7	CASSIRDGSGNYEQYF	TGTGCCAGCAGTATTCGGGATGGTAGCGGAAACTACGAGCAGTACTTC
TRBD1	TRBV7-9	few	TRBJ1-1	CASSPDREYTEAFF	TGTGCCAGCAGCCCGGACAGGGAGTACACTGAAGCTTTCTTT
-	TRBV28	-	TRBJ1-1	CASSSAGQDTEAFF	TGTGCCAGCAGTTCGGCGGGGCAGGACACTGAAGCTTTCTTT
TRBD1	TRBV7-3	-	TRBJ2-5	CASSPQQGTEETQYF	TGTGCCAGCAGCCCCCAGCAGGGGACAGAAGAGACCCAGTACTTC